The next 16 T cell receptor beta chains were all read from a single sample in a study of blood T cell repertoires in COVID-19. Clones were read by immunoSEQ multiplex PCR, and TCRdb kept only the in-frame ones, dropping some. The sample includes approximately 480,000 clones, around 87% of them seen just once. Sequences were obtained from PBMCs or T cells enriched from blood (not recorded which). These receptors all come from a woman aged 18 to 35 who had recovered from COVID-19.

The V call is TRBV27, the J call TRBJ1-5, with a possible D match to TRBD1 (5 bases). The CDR3 loop spans 14 amino acids. CDR1 MNHEY and CDR2 SMNVEV come from the germline V gene (reference sequence). V gave up 7 bases and J gave up 0 bases, with 10 bases separating them. CDR3 nucleotide sequence: TGTGCCAGCAAGGCAGGGTTTAGCAATCAGCCCCAGCATTTT. Translated: CASKAGFSNQPQHF.

J is TRBJ1-1 and V is TRBV4-1; a weak D match, TRBD1 (5 bases). Germline CDR1 reads MGHRA; CDR2 reads YSYEKL. This CDR3 contains 13 residues. The V end lost 1 base, the J end lost 7 bases, and 10 bases lay between the germline ends. The CDR3: CASSQVGGGEAFF. DNA of the CDR3: TGCGCCAGCAGCCAAGTTGGGGGGGGTGAAGCTTTCTTT.

To note about this clone: The same CDR3 also results from other DNA sequences found in this sample. V gene TRBV9 combines with J gene TRBJ1-1; a possible D gene is TRBD1 (6 bases). The CDR3 is made up of 12 amino acids. The V and J ends lost 2 bases and 11 bases respectively, with 13 bases between them. Germline V lookup: CDR1 SGDLS, CDR2 YYNGEE. The CDR3 spells CASSVGEGEAFF. The CDR3 DNA is TGTGCCAGCAGCGTCGGAGAGGGGGAGGCTTTCTTT.

The chain recombines TRBV28 with TRBJ1-1, with D uncertain. Germline V gives CDR1 MDHEN, CDR2 SYDVKM. CDR3 length: 11 amino acids. The V end was cut by 6 bases, the J end by 1 base, with 3 bases between. The CDR3 region has the DNA TGTGCCAGCAGCTGGAACACTGAAGCTTTCTTT. It translates to CASSWNTEAFF.

The chain combines TRBV28 with TRBJ1-2; weak D call: TRBD1 (6 bases). V lost 4 bases to trimming and J lost 4 bases, with 13 bases between them. The CDR3 is 14 amino acids. CDR1 is MDHEN, CDR2 SYDVKM, per germline. The CDR3 DNA reads TGTGCCAGCAGTTCAGGGGCGTCCATCTATGGCTACACCTTC. It codes for CASSSGASIYGYTF.

The rearrangement joins TRBV27 to TRBJ2-1; TRBD2 matches 11 bases. The CDR3 consists of 15 residues. Germline CDR1 is MNHEY and CDR2 is SMNVEV (reference sequence). The V gene end was trimmed by 5 bases and the J gene end by 7 bases; junction bases not matched to a gene: 7. CDR3 sequence: CASSPYSGGANEQFF. As DNA, the CDR3 is TGTGCCAGCAGTCCCTATAGCGGGGGGGCTAATGAGCAGTTCTTC.

The rearrangement joins TRBV4-1 to TRBJ1-1; a possible D gene is TRBD1 (5 bases). Between the trimmed V and J ends, which lost 0 bases and 3 bases, there was a span of 17 bases. The length of the CDR3 is 17 residues. Per the germline V gene, CDR1 is MGHRA and CDR2 is YSYEKL. DNA for the CDR3: TGCGCCAGCAGCCAAGATCTCGATCAGGGCGGCCACACTGAAGCTTTCTTT. Protein sequence: CASSQDLDQGGHTEAFF.

V is TRBV2 and J is TRBJ1-1; D gene uncertain. Germline CDR1 is SNHLY and CDR2 is FYNNEI. Trimming removed 6 bases from V and 4 bases from J, with 21 bases in between. The CDR3 contains 16 residues. In nucleotides, the CDR3 is TGTGCCAGCAGCGCCGGGAGTCCTTATGAAAGCACTGAAGCTTTCTTT. Amino acids: CASSAGSPYESTEAFF.

This sequence joins TRBV5-1 and TRBJ2-1; 8 bases map to TRBD1. CDR3 length: 14 residues. V dropped 5 bases and J dropped 6; count of bases not matched to a gene: 7. Germline loops: CDR1 SGHRS, CDR2 YFSETQ. Here the CDR3 reads CASRSTGAFNEQFF. In DNA form, the CDR3 reads TGCGCCAGCAGATCGACAGGGGCCTTCAATGAGCAGTTCTTC.

This rearrangement joins TRBV25-1 to TRBJ1-1, with D possibly TRBD1 on 5 matching bases. Trimming pared 7 bases from V and 6 bases from J, leaving 6 bases between. CDR1 MGHDK and CDR2 SYGVNS come from the germline V gene. The CDR3 runs 10 residues. CDR3 region: CASMGPEAFF. The CDR3 nucleotides read TGTGCCAGCATGGGGCCTGAAGCTTTCTTT.

The J gene is TRBJ1-1, the V gene TRBV27; TRBD1 matches 9 bases. The J segment lost 5 bases and the V segment lost 6 bases, leaving 7 bases of the junction unmatched. The V gene's germline CDR1 is MNHEY and CDR2 SMNVEV (reference sequence). The CDR3 is made up of 14 amino acids. CDR3 sequence reads: CASRISTGGTEAFF. DNA for the CDR3: TGTGCCAGCAGGATCTCGACAGGGGGGACTGAAGCTTTCTTT.

The chain has TRBV30 and TRBJ1-1, with D maybe TRBD1 (5 bases). CDR1 and CDR2 (germline): GTSNPN, SVGIG (reference sequence). The CDR3 extends over 13 amino acids. Trimming took off 2 bases at V and 2 bases at J, with 9 bases between the two ends. CDR3: CAWSPGSNTEAFF. CDR3 DNA: TGTGCCTGGAGTCCAGGGTCTAACACTGAAGCTTTCTTT.

CDR3 nucleotide sequence: TGTGCCAGCAGAAGGGGCCCCGGAGCTTTCTTT. It translates to CASRRGPGAFF. The V call is TRBV12-3 or TRBV12-4, the J call TRBJ1-1, with TRBD1 as a possible D gene (5 bases). V lost 6 bases and J lost 10, with 12 bases in between. The CDR3 sequence is 11 residues long.

V usage is TRBV15 and J usage is TRBJ1-2; no reliable D call. The germline V gene encodes CDR1 LNHNV and CDR2 YYDKDF (reference sequence). The CDR3 spans 12 residues. The ends were cut back, 4 bases at V and 5 bases at J, with 8 bases in the middle. This CDR3 is CATSNRGYGYTF. The CDR3 DNA sequence: TGTGCCACCAGCAATAGAGGGTATGGCTACACCTTC.

DNA for the CDR3: TGCGCCAGCAGCTCAACAGGGGGCAACGGTTCACCCCTCCACTTT. This sequence encodes CASSSTGGNGSPLHF. V is TRBV5-1 and J is TRBJ1-6, with 9 positions matching TRBD1. V was clipped by 3 bases and J by 9 bases; unmatched bases: 7. The V gene's germline CDR1 is SGHRS and CDR2 YFSETQ. This CDR3 has 15 amino acids.

This rearrangement joins TRBV4-1 to TRBJ2-5; D remains ambiguous. Germline CDR1 MGHRA, CDR2 YSYEKL. The CDR3 totals 13 residues. The V gene lost 4 bases and the J gene lost 2 bases, with 8 bases spanning the gap. The CDR3 loop reads CASSRLIQETQYF. The CDR3, as DNA: TGCGCCAGCAGCCGACTTATACAAGAGACCCAGTACTTC.